This passage covers 4 T cell receptor beta chains from one sample sequenced in a study of radiotherapy plus CTLA-4 blockade in lung cancer. Here immunoSEQ multiplex PCR was the method, and the copy in TCRdb shows in-frame clones only, minus some. The sample shows tens of thousands of clones, more than 70% of them seen only once. Sequencing used peripheral blood, obtained from a patient treated with radiotherapy plus ipilimumab. These receptors all come from a human donor with non-small cell lung cancer whose response to radiotherapy plus ipilimumab could not be evaluated.

This CDR3 reads CASSQGRGNEQFF. CDR3 nucleotides: TGCGCCAGCAGCCAAGGTAGGGGCAATGAGCAGTTCTTC. This sequence joins TRBV4-3 and TRBJ2-1; D possibly corresponds to TRBD1 (5 bases). This CDR3 contains 13 residues. The germline CDR1 and CDR2 sequences are LGHNA and YSLEER. V shed 1 base and J shed 6 bases, with 7 bases lying between them.

The J gene is TRBJ2-7, the V gene TRBV25-1; the D gene is possibly TRBD2 (5 bases). The CDR3 runs 18 residues. Germline V gene sequence: CDR1 MGHDK, CDR2 SYGVNS. V shed 2 bases and J shed 4 bases, with 24 bases lying between them. The chain's CDR3 is CASSERIVSAGLKYEQYF. The CDR3 DNA follows: TGTGCCAGCAGTGAAAGAATTGTATCGGCGGGTTTAAAATACGAGCAGTACTTC.

The genes are TRBV4-3 and TRBJ2-7, with 7 bases that match TRBD2. Looked up from germline, CDR1 is LGHNA and CDR2 is YSLEER. V lost 1 base and J lost 6; bases outside the gene matches: 6. The CDR3 covers 14 residues. CDR3 region: CASSQGAGAGEQYF. Here the CDR3 DNA reads TGCGCCAGCAGCCAAGGGGCGGGAGCCGGCGAGCAGTACTTC.

This clone has just a few counts. The V and J genes are TRBV6-6 and TRBJ1-2, with D unresolved. The CDR3 runs to 14 residues. The germline gives CDR1 MNHNY, CDR2 SVGAGI (reference sequence). Between the trimmed V and J ends, which lost 2 bases and 2 bases, there was a span of 9 bases. This CDR3 reads CASSYERLNYGYTF. The CDR3 bases are TGTGCCAGCAGTTACGAGCGGCTGAACTATGGCTACACCTTC.